The 24 T cell receptor beta chains below all came from one sample that was sequenced in a study of sequential checkpoint blockade in melanoma. As for treatment: randomized to nivolumab then ipilimumab (arm A) or the reverse (arm B). TCRdb keeps only in-frame clones here, not all; method: immunoSEQ multiplex PCR. In the table there are roughly 18,000 clones, about 26% of which are singletons. The source material was tumor tissue (inferred from file names), sampled from a patient given nivolumab and ipilimumab in sequence. The receptors here all came from a human donor with melanoma.

CDR3: CASSLAPGLAGGNEQFF. The CDR3, as DNA: TGCGCCAGCAGCTTGGCCCCCGGACTAGCGGGAGGGAATGAGCAGTTCTTC. The chain joins TRBV5-1 to TRBJ2-1, with 15 nucleotides matching TRBD2. Germline V lookup: CDR1 SGHRS, CDR2 YFSETQ. The V and J ends lost 0 bases and 7 bases, in that order; junction bases with no gene match: 5. This CDR3 region has 17 residues.

The chain couples TRBV6-8 to TRBJ2-6; no reliable D call. V was shortened by 5 bases and J by 0 bases, with 11 bases between the two germline ends. The CDR3 loop spans 16 amino acids. Germline V lookup: CDR1 MNHGY, CDR2 SAAAGT. Here the CDR3 DNA reads TGTGCCAGCAGTGTCCTGAAAAGCTCTGGGGCCAACGTCCTGACTTTC. It translates to CASSVLKSSGANVLTF.

The chain is built from TRBV1 and TRBJ2-3; no check of the table's D call, TRBD2, against the DNA was made. TRBV1 is given as a pseudogene. The CDR3 contains 16 residues. CDR3 coding DNA: TGCGCCAGCAGCCGGACCCGACTAGCGGACACAGATACGCAGTATTTT. This gives the protein CASSRTRLADTDTQYF.

V gene TRBV6-8 combines with J gene TRBJ2-1; 15 bases line up with TRBD2. CDR1 and CDR2 (germline): MNHGY, SAAAGT. V trimming: 2 bases; J trimming: 5 bases; junction bases outside the gene matches: 10. This CDR3 has 19 amino acids. This CDR3 reads CASSYPGTSGGPTHNEQFF. The CDR3 DNA is TGTGCCAGCAGTTACCCCGGGACTAGCGGGGGGCCTACCCACAATGAGCAGTTCTTC.

A few counts support this clone. This sequence joins TRBV12-2 and TRBJ2-3; whether TRBD2, the table's D call, matches the DNA was not checked. TRBV12-2 is recorded as a pseudogene. The CDR3 sequence is 14 residues long. CDR3 sequence: CANREESNGDTQYF. As DNA, the CDR3 is TGTGCCAACCGAGAGGAATCCAACGGAGATACGCAGTATTTT.

This clone was seen more than once but under ten times. V and J are TRBV6-8 and TRBJ1-2; perhaps TRBD1 as D (6 bases). Trimming pared 0 bases from V and 7 bases from J, leaving 12 bases between. The length of the CDR3 is 14 residues. Germline values: CDR1 MNHGY, CDR2 SAAAGT. The CDR3 DNA reads TGTGCCAGCAGTTACTCGACAGGTCAGGTTGGCTACACCTTC. Translation: CASSYSTGQVGYTF.

The chain uses TRBV19 and TRBJ2-2; D tentatively fits TRBD1 or TRBD2 (5 bases each). Germline assignment: CDR1 LNHDA and CDR2 SQIVND (reference sequence). The CDR3 is 16 residues long. Trimming removed 2 bases from V and 7 bases from J, with 17 bases in between. The CDR3 nucleotides read TGTGCCAGTAGTATAATGGGCAGGGCGGGCGGCGGGGAGCTGTTTTTT. Residues: CASSIMGRAGGGELFF.

The J gene is TRBJ1-6, the V gene TRBV5-1, with D unresolved. This CDR3 has 15 amino acids. V was shortened by 0 bases and J by 11 bases, with 15 bases between the two germline ends. The germline V gene encodes CDR1 SGHRS and CDR2 YFSETQ. In nucleotides, the CDR3 is TGCGCCAGCAGCTTGGGAAGGGCGGTAGAAGCACCCCTCCACTTT. Translated, it gives CASSLGRAVEAPLHF.

This clone showed up just a few times. This rearrangement joins TRBV28 to TRBJ1-2; D may be TRBD1 (6 bases). V was cut by 8 bases and J by 2 bases, with 9 bases left in between. The CDR3 totals 12 residues. The V gene's germline CDR1 is MDHEN and CDR2 SYDVKM. CDR3 DNA sequence: TGTGCCAGCCTAGGGGGAAACTATGGCTACACCTTC. Amino acid sequence: CASLGGNYGYTF.

This clone appeared a few times. The chain is built from TRBV6-8 and TRBJ1-4; no definite D call. The CDR3 spans 15 residues. V shed 6 bases and J shed 1 base, with 12 bases lying between them. The germline V gene encodes CDR1 MNHGY and CDR2 SAAAGT. The CDR3 loop is CASRNPPVTNEKLFF. Written as DNA, the CDR3 is TGTGCCAGCAGAAACCCCCCGGTAACTAATGAAAAACTGTTTTTT.

The chain links TRBV5-1 to TRBJ2-7, with a weak D call TRBD1 (6 bases). Germline V gene data show CDR1 as SGHRS and CDR2 as YFSETQ. V was cut by 0 bases and J by 0 bases, with 10 bases left in between. The CDR3 has 15 amino acids. Written as DNA, the CDR3 is TGCGCCAGCAGCTTGGCAGGGGCTAACTCCTACGAGCAGTACTTC. Protein sequence: CASSLAGANSYEQYF.

The chain uses TRBV5-1 and TRBJ2-1; TRBD2 might be the D (6 bases). CDR1 SGHRS and CDR2 YFSETQ come from the germline V gene. The CDR3 consists of 15 residues. Trimming shortened V by 0 bases and J by 6 bases, and 13 bases separated the two germline ends. The CDR3 region is CASSLVAGPINEQFF. CDR3 DNA: TGCGCCAGCAGCTTGGTCGCGGGGCCTATCAATGAGCAGTTCTTC.

This clone was seen more than once but under ten times. The rearrangement joins TRBV6-8 to TRBJ2-2; D perhaps matches TRBD2 (6 bases). The germline CDR1 and CDR2 sequences are MNHGY and SAAAGT. This CDR3 region has 14 residues. Trimming removed 11 bases at V and 5 bases at J, with 18 bases between. This chain's CDR3 is CAVLRELRTGELFF. CDR3 sequence (DNA): TGTGCCGTCCTACGGGAGCTTCGGACCGGGGAGCTGTTTTTT.

This clone has a handful of counts. J is TRBJ2-3 and V is TRBV4-1, with a possible D match to TRBD2 (6 bases). V was trimmed by 2 bases and J by 5 bases, leaving 14 bases between them. This CDR3 region has 15 residues. Per germline, CDR1 MGHRA and CDR2 YSYEKL. The CDR3 nucleotides are TGCGCCAGCAGCCAACGCTCTAGCGTGGGAGATACGCAGTATTTT. It yields the protein CASSQRSSVGDTQYF.

V and J are TRBV6-8 and TRBJ2-1; 9 positions agree with TRBD2. The CDR3 runs to 15 residues. V lost 10 bases and J lost 6; bases outside the gene matches: 13. Germline CDR1 reads MNHGY; CDR2 reads SAAAGT. The CDR3 sequence is CAILWGAGGTNEQFF. As DNA, the CDR3 is TGTGCCATCCTATGGGGAGCGGGGGGTACCAATGAGCAGTTCTTC.

The chain uses TRBV5-1 and TRBJ2-7, with TRBD2 matching 7 bases. After removal of 5 bases from V and 1 base from J, the junction contained 9 bases not matched to a gene. This CDR3 contains 15 residues. Looked up from germline, CDR1 is SGHRS and CDR2 is YFSETQ. CDR3 sequence (DNA): TGCGCCAGCAGTCGCGTGGGGGGAGGGTCCTACGAGCAGTACTTC. Protein sequence: CASSRVGGGSYEQYF.

The chain links TRBV19 to TRBJ1-6; D not certain. V was cut by 3 bases and J by 0 bases, with 9 bases left in between. From germline, CDR1 is LNHDA and CDR2 SQIVND (reference sequence). The CDR3 runs to 16 residues. CDR3 protein: CASSIAGNSYNSPLHF. Written as DNA, the CDR3 is TGTGCCAGTAGTATTGCAGGAAACTCCTATAATTCACCCCTCCACTTT.

The V gene is TRBV30, the J gene TRBJ1-2; 9 bases line up with TRBD1. This CDR3 region has 13 residues. V was pared by 7 bases and J by 6 bases, with 9 bases of the junction left unmatched. CDR1 and CDR2 (germline): GTSNPN, SVGIG (reference sequence). CDR3 DNA: TGTGCCTTTACGGGACAGGGACCGAATGGCTACACCTTC. Amino acids: CAFTGQGPNGYTF. The whole variable domain, filled in from reference TRBV30 and TRBJ1-2, reads SQTIHQWPATLVQPVGSPLSLECTVEGTSNPNLYWYRQAAGRGLQLLFYSVGIGQISSEVPQNLSASRPQDRQFILSSKKLLLSDSGFYLCAFTGQGPNGYTFGSGTRLTVV.

This clone was picked up a small number of times. The V gene is TRBV6-8, the J gene TRBJ2-1; TRBD2 aligns across 10 bases. CDR3 length: 14 amino acids. V lost 4 bases and J lost 6; bases outside the gene matches: 3. CDR1 and CDR2 from the germline V gene are MNHGY and SAAAGT. The CDR3 DNA follows: TGTGCCAGCAGTTTCCTAGCGGGAGTCAATGAGCAGTTCTTC. This encodes CASSFLAGVNEQFF.

This clone was seen a few times. This chain links TRBV28 with TRBJ2-5, with 7 bases identical to TRBD2. Per the germline V gene, CDR1 is MDHEN and CDR2 is SYDVKM. This CDR3 is 14 amino acids long. V gave up 2 bases and J gave up 6 bases; unmatched junction bases: 6. The CDR3 loop is CASSLRGGGKTQYF. The CDR3 DNA is TGTGCCAGCAGTTTAAGGGGCGGGGGAAAGACCCAGTACTTC.

By frequency in the sample, this clone is medium-sized. The rearrangement links TRBV6-8 to TRBJ1-4; D is undetermined. Germline CDR1 reads MNHGY; CDR2 reads SAAAGT. V lost 7 bases to trimming and J lost 4 bases, with 16 bases between them. The CDR3 totals 15 residues. As DNA, the CDR3 is TGTGCCAGCAAGGATCTACAGAGCTTTAATGAAAAACTGTTTTTT. Residues: CASKDLQSFNEKLFF.

V gene TRBV5-1 combines with J gene TRBJ2-1, with 11 positions matching TRBD2. CDR1 is SGHRS, CDR2 YFSETQ, per germline. CDR3 size: 17 residues. V dropped 0 bases and J dropped 4; count of bases not matched to a gene: 6. The chain's CDR3 is CASSLDLGTSGYNEQFF. In DNA, the CDR3 is TGCGCCAGCAGCTTGGACCTAGGGACTAGCGGATACAATGAGCAGTTCTTC.

The chain links TRBV28 to TRBJ2-7, with TRBD2 identical over 7 bases. The ends lost 6 bases at V and 2 bases at J; junction bases unmatched: 10. Germline V CDR1 and CDR2: MDHEN, SYDVKM. The CDR3 covers 15 residues. The CDR3 here is CASSNHRDYTYEQYF. In DNA form, the CDR3 reads TGTGCCAGCAGCAACCACCGGGACTATACCTACGAGCAGTACTTC.

This clone was recorded a few times. The rearrangement joins TRBV10-3 to TRBJ2-5; D unresolved. Germline CDR1 ENHRY, CDR2 SYGVKD. This CDR3 has 12 amino acids. V lost 0 bases to trimming and J lost 5 bases, with 4 bases between them. The CDR3 is CAISESKETQYF. The CDR3, as DNA: TGTGCCATCAGTGAGTCTAAGGAGACCCAGTACTTC.